The 18 T cell receptor beta chains below were found in one sample sequenced in a study of blood T cell repertoires in COVID-19. Measured with immunoSEQ multiplex PCR; TCRdb has only the in-frame clones, and not every one. Of approximately 190,000 clones detected, around 86% appear once; the ten largest clones hold about 6%. Source material: peripheral blood. Receptors were obtained from a man aged 80 or over with acute or convalescent COVID-19.

V gene TRBV15 combines with J gene TRBJ2-3; TRBD2 is a possible D gene (6 bases). The ends were cut back, 7 bases at V and 4 bases at J, with 18 bases in the middle. CDR1 is LNHNV and CDR2 is YYDKDF in the germline V gene (reference sequence). The length of the CDR3 is 15 residues. The DNA for the CDR3 is TGTGCCACCAAAAATAAGCCTAGCGTTGCAGATACGCAGTATTTT. Residues: CATKNKPSVADTQYF. Supplemented by reference TRBV15 and TRBJ2-3, the full variable domain reads DAMVIQNPRYQVTQFGKPVTLSCSQTLNHNVMYWYQQKSSQAPKLLFHYYDKDFNNEADTPDNFQSRRPNTSFCFLDIRSPGLGDTAMYLCATKNKPSVADTQYFGPGTRLTVL.

This chain uses TRBV27 with TRBJ2-7; D uncertain. CDR1 is MNHEY, CDR2 SMNVEV, per germline (reference sequence). V lost 5 bases and J lost 3, with 14 bases in between. This CDR3 is built from 14 residues. The CDR3 reads CASSPLAVHYEQYF. The CDR3 bases are TGTGCCAGCAGTCCCCTGGCTGTCCACTACGAGCAGTACTTC.

V gene TRBV6-6 combines with J gene TRBJ2-7; the D gene is possibly TRBD1 (6 bases). Germline CDR1 is MNHNY and CDR2 is SVGAGI (reference sequence). This CDR3 spans 14 amino acids. Trimming removed 8 bases from V and 5 bases from J, with 19 bases in between. In DNA form, the CDR3 reads TGTGCCAGCTCTAAAGAGGACAGACACGACGAGCAGTACTTC. It specifies CASSKEDRHDEQYF.

This chain uses TRBV6-5 with TRBJ1-5; a weak D match, TRBD1 (5 bases). The CDR3 sequence is 13 residues long. Germline V lookup: CDR1 MNHEY, CDR2 SVGAGI. Trimming pared 8 bases from V and 5 bases from J, leaving 13 bases between. CDR3: CASRTLGDQPQHF. The CDR3 region has the DNA TGTGCCAGCCGGACACTGGGTGATCAGCCCCAGCATTTT.

The chain carries TRBV11-2 and TRBJ2-3; tentatively, D is TRBD2 (7 bases). Trimming removed 3 bases at V and 2 bases at J, with 21 bases between. The germline CDR1 and CDR2 sequences are SGHAT and FQNNGV. The CDR3 covers 18 residues. This chain's CDR3 is CASSFGSSGRGITDTQYF. CDR3 coding DNA: TGTGCCAGCAGCTTCGGATCTTCGGGGAGGGGGATCACAGATACGCAGTATTTT.

V and J are TRBV10-3 and TRBJ2-3; TRBD1 agrees at 8 bases. J lost 5 bases, V lost 9 bases, and 7 bases had no gene match. The CDR3 spans 13 residues. CDR1 and CDR2 (germline): ENHRY, SYGVKD. The CDR3 coding sequence is TGTGCCATTGGGACAGGTGAGGGAGATACGCAGTATTTT. This translates into CAIGTGEGDTQYF.

The gene calls are TRBV7-2 and TRBJ1-1; D not certain. Germline CDR1 reads SGHTA; CDR2 reads FQGNSA. Trimming stripped 5 bases from V and 4 bases from J, with 8 bases between. CDR3 size: 12 residues. The CDR3 loop is CASSLSGTEAFF. In DNA form, the CDR3 reads TGTGCCAGCAGCCTTTCGGGCACTGAAGCTTTCTTT.

V usage is TRBV24-1 and J usage is TRBJ2-2, with D possibly matching TRBD2 (6 bases). The CDR3 has 14 residues. V lost 1 base, J lost 6 bases, and 8 bases lay in between. Germline V gives CDR1 KGHDR, CDR2 SFDVKD. CDR3 loop: CATSDFGEAGELFF. The CDR3 nucleotides are TGTGCCACCAGTGATTTCGGGGAGGCCGGGGAGCTGTTTTTT.

The rearrangement uses TRBV7-2 and TRBJ2-2; 7 nucleotides align to TRBD2. The CDR3 covers 16 residues. Germline V CDR1 and CDR2: SGHTA, FQGNSA. J lost 5 bases, V lost 1 base, and 7 bases had no gene match. CDR3 loop: CASSLVGGVGTGELFF. CDR3 bases: TGTGCCAGCAGCTTAGTGGGAGGGGTCGGAACCGGGGAGCTGTTTTTT.

V and J are TRBV5-6 and TRBJ1-5; D gene ambiguous. V lost 4 bases and J 0 bases, leaving 11 bases between the germline ends. CDR3 length: 15 residues. Germline loops: CDR1 SGHDT, CDR2 YYEEEE. For the CDR3, the DNA is TGTGCCAGCAGCCCCGGAGGATTTAGCAATCAGCCCCAGCATTTT. Protein product: CASSPGGFSNQPQHF.

CDR3 residues: CASSILAGLRGELFF. CDR3 coding DNA: TGTGCCAGCAGCATACTAGCGGGCCTTCGCGGGGAGCTGTTTTTT. The rearrangement links TRBV5-4 to TRBJ2-2; 9 bases are shared with TRBD2. The germline V gene has CDR1 SGHNT and CDR2 YYREEE (reference sequence). V was clipped by 4 bases and J by 7 bases; unmatched bases: 8. The CDR3 is made up of 15 amino acids.

The CDR3 nucleotides are TGTGCCAGCAGCGTAGGGCAGGGGCGGACCACCGGGGAGCTGTTTTTT. It encodes CASSVGQGRTTGELFF. The rearrangement uses TRBV9 and TRBJ2-2; D is perhaps TRBD1 (6 bases). V was cut by 0 bases and J by 4 bases, with 13 bases left in between. CDR1 and CDR2 from the germline V gene are SGDLS and YYNGEE. CDR3 size: 16 residues. Filled out from reference TRBV9 and TRBJ2-2, the complete variable domain reads DSGVTQTPKHLITATGQRVTLRCSPRSGDLSVYWYQQSLDQGLQFLIQYYNGEERAKGNILERFSAQQFPDLHSELNLSSLELGDSALYFCASSVGQGRTTGELFFGEGSRLTVL.

V and J are TRBV3-1 (or the pseudogene TRBV3-2) and TRBJ2-1, with 11 bases lining up with TRBD2. Germline V lookup: CDR1 LGHDT, CDR2 YNNKEL (reference sequence). V dropped 4 bases and J dropped 7; count of bases not matched to a gene: 3. This CDR3 is built from 14 residues. The CDR3: CASSLTSGSNEQFF. The DNA of the CDR3 is TGTGCCAGCAGCCTTACTAGCGGGAGTAATGAGCAGTTCTTC.

The V call is TRBV27, the J call TRBJ2-5; 13 nucleotides align to TRBD2. V shed 6 bases and J 4 bases; nucleotides not matched to a gene: 2. This CDR3 is built from 14 residues. Germline V gene lookup returns CDR1 MNHEY and CDR2 SMNVEV (reference sequence). In nucleotides, the CDR3 is TGTGCCAGCAGGGGACTAGCGGGAACAGAGACCCAGTACTTC. Residues: CASRGLAGTETQYF.

J is TRBJ2-5 and V is TRBV15, with TRBD2 identical over 12 bases. J gave up 5 bases and V 6 bases, and 16 bases lay outside the gene matches. The germline V gene has CDR1 LNHNV and CDR2 YYDKDF (reference sequence). There are 18 residues in the CDR3. The CDR3 here is CATSKRSLAGGGSETQYF. In DNA form, the CDR3 reads TGTGCCACCAGTAAAAGGTCACTAGCGGGAGGAGGTTCGGAGACCCAGTACTTC.

V usage is TRBV7-8 and J usage is TRBJ2-7; the match to TRBD2 covers 7 bases. This CDR3 has 15 residues. The trim removed 5 bases at V and 0 bases at J, leaving 7 bases unmatched. CDR1 SGHVS and CDR2 FQNEAQ come from the germline V gene. CDR3 nucleotides: TGTGCCAGCAGCCAGTGGGGGGGGAGCTCCTACGAGCAGTACTTC. Translating gives CASSQWGGSSYEQYF.

The CDR3 DNA follows: TGTGCCAGCAGCTTGGGACATGCGAACACTGAAGCTTTCTTT. This codes for CASSLGHANTEAFF. The chain couples TRBV7-2 to TRBJ1-1; D is perhaps TRBD1 (6 bases). Trimming took off 3 bases at V and 1 base at J, with 9 bases between the two ends. Germline V gene data show CDR1 as SGHTA and CDR2 as FQGNSA. There are 14 residues in the CDR3. The full variable domain, completed using reference TRBV7-2 and TRBJ1-1, is GAGVSQSPSNKVTEKGKDVELRCDPISGHTALYWYRQSLGQGLEFLIYFQGNSAPDKSGLPSDRFSAERTGGSVSTLTIQRTQQEDSAVYLCASSLGHANTEAFFGQGTRLTVV.

The chain recombines TRBV21-1 with TRBJ2-2; TRBD2 was called by the table and not checked on the DNA. TRBV21-1 is a documented pseudogene. The CDR3 contains 17 residues. The CDR3 DNA sequence: TGTGCCAGCAGCAAAGTTCCCCGGGGAGGGCCCACCGGGGAGCTGTTTTTT. It codes for CASSKVPRGGPTGELFF.